A single T cell receptor beta chain is shown here with its context. The entry originates in a study of blood T cell repertoires in COVID-19. In the study overall: The United States, Italy and Spain were the sources of the acute and convalescent COVID-19 samples. The cDNA or gDNA used as material had been derived from T cells, B-cell-depleted T cells, or PBMCs.

Trimming removed 1 base from V and 3 bases from J; junction bases left unmatched: 3. Germline V gives CDR1 MGHDK, CDR2 SYGVNS. The CDR3 extends over 16 amino acids. Per the study methods: Quantification of nucleated cells was approximated via reference gene primer amplification. Method: immunoSEQ multiplex PCR; TCRdb's copy keeps in-frame clones and lacks some. V and J calls and clone size are given by that table; D and trimming were obtained from the DNA. The sample records tens of thousands of clones, 70% to 90% being singletons. Sequencing was carried out using peripheral blood. The sequence was collected from a man at least 80 years old with active COVID-19. The chain couples TRBV25-1 to TRBJ2-2; TRBD1 agrees at 9 bases. The CDR3 spells CASSELRTGDTGELFF. The DNA of the CDR3 is TGTGCCAGCAGTGAATTGCGGACAGGGGACACCGGGGAGCTGTTTTTT.